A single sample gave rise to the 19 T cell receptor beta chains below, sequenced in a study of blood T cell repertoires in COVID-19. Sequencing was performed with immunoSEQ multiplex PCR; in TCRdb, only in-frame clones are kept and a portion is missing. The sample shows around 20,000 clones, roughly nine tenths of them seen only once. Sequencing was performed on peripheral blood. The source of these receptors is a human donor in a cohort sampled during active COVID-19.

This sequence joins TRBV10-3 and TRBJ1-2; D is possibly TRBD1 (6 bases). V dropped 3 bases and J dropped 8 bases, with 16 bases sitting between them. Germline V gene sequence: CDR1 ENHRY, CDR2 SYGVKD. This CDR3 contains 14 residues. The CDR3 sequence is CAISERQAVNGYTF. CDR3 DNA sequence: TGTGCCATCAGTGAACGACAGGCCGTAAACGGCTACACCTTC.

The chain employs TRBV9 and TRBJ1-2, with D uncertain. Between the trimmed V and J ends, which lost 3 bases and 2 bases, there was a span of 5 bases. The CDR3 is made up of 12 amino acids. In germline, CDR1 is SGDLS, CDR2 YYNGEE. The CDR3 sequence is CASSAGNYGYTF. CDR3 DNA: TGTGCCAGCAGCGCGGGGAACTATGGCTACACCTTC.

This CDR3 is CASSPGAGNEQFF. The CDR3, as DNA: TGTGCCAGCTCACCGGGGGCTGGCAATGAGCAGTTCTTC. The genes are TRBV18 and TRBJ2-1, with D perhaps matching TRBD1 (6 bases). In germline, CDR1 is KGHSH, CDR2 LQKENI. V was clipped by 3 bases and J by 6 bases, with 9 bases between them. The CDR3 length is 13 residues. Complete variable domain (other parts from reference TRBV18 and TRBJ2-1): NAGVMQNPRHLVRRRGQEARLRCSPMKGHSHVYWYRQLPEEGLKFMVYLQKENIIDESGMPKERFSAEFPKEGPSILRIQQVVRGDSAAYFCASSPGAGNEQFFGPGTRLTVL.

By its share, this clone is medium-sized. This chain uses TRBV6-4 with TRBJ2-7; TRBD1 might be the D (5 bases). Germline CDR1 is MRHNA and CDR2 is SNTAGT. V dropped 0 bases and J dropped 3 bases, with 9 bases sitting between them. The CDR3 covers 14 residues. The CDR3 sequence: CASSDSYRRYEQYF. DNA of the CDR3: TGTGCCAGCAGTGACTCGTACAGGCGCTACGAGCAGTACTTC.

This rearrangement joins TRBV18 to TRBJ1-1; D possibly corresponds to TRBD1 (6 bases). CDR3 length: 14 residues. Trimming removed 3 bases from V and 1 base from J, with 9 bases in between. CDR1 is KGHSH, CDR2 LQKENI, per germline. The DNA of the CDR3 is TGTGCCAGCTCACCGGGACACCAGAACACTGAAGCTTTCTTT. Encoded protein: CASSPGHQNTEAFF.

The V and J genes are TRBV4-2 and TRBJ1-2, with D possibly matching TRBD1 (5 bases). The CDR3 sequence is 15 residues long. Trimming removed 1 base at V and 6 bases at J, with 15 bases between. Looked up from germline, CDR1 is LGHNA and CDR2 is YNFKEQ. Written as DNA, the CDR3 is TGTGCCAGCAGCCAAGCCAGCGCCAGGGATCATGGCTACACCTTC. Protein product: CASSQASARDHGYTF.

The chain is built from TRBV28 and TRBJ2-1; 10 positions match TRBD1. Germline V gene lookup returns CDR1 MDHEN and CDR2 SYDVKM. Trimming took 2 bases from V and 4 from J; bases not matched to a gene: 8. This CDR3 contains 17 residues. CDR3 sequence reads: CASSLDDRGLLYNEQFF. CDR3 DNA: TGTGCCAGCAGTTTAGATGACAGGGGGCTTCTGTACAATGAGCAGTTCTTC.

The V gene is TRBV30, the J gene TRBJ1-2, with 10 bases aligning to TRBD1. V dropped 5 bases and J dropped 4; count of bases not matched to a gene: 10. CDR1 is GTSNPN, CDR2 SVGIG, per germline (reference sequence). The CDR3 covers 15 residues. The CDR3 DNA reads TGTGCCTGGGAGCCCGGGACAGGGGTTTTCTATGGCTACACCTTC. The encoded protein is CAWEPGTGVFYGYTF.

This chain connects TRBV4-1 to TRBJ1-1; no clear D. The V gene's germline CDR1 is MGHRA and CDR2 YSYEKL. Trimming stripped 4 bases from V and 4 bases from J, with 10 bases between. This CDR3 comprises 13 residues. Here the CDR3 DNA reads TGCGCCAGCAGCCCCGGGAGGCTCACTGAAGCTTTCTTT. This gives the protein CASSPGRLTEAFF.

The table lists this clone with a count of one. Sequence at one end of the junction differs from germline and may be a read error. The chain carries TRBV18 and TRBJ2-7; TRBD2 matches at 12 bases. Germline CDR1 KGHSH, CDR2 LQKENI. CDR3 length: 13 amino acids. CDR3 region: CASSPGTSGRTLF. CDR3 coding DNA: TGTGCCAGCTCACCAGGCACTAGCGGGAGGACACTCTTC.

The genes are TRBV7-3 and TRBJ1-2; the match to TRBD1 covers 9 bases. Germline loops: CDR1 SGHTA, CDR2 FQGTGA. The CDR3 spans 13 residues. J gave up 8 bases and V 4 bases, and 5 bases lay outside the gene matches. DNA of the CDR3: TGTGCCAGCAGCTATGGGACAGGGAACGGCTACACCTTC. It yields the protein CASSYGTGNGYTF.

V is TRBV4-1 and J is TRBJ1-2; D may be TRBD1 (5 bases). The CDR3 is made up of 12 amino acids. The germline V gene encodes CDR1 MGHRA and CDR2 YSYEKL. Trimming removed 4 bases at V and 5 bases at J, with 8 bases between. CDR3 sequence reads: CASSLDSYGYTF. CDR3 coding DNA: TGCGCCAGCAGCCTAGACAGTTATGGCTACACCTTC.

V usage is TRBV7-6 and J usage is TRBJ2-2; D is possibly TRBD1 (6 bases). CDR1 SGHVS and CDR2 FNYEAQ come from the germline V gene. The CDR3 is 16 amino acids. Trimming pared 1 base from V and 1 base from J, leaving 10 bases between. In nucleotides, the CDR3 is TGTGCCAGCAGCTTAGACGGCAGGGGGAACACCGGGGAGCTGTTTTTT. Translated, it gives CASSLDGRGNTGELFF.

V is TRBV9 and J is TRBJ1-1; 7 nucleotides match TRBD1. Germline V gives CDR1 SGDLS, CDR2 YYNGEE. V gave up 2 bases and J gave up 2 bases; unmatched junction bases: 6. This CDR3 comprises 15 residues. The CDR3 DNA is TGTGCCAGCAGCGTCACAGGGGCTTCAAACACTGAAGCTTTCTTT. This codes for CASSVTGASNTEAFF. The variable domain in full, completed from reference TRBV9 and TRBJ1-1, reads DSGVTQTPKHLITATGQRVTLRCSPRSGDLSVYWYQQSLDQGLQFLIQYYNGEERAKGNILERFSAQQFPDLHSELNLSSLELGDSALYFCASSVTGASNTEAFFGQGTRLTVV.

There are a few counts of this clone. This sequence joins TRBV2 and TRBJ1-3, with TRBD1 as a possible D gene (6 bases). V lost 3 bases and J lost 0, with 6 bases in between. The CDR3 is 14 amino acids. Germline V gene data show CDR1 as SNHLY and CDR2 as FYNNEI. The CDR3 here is CASSEGHSGNTIYF. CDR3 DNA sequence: TGTGCCAGCAGTGAGGGACACTCTGGAAACACCATATATTTT.

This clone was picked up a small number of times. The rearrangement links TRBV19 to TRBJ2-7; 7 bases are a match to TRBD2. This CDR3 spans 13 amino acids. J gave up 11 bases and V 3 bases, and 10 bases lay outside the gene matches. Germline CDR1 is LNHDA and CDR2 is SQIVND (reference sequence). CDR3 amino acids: CASSMTSSGAKYF. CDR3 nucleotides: TGTGCCAGTAGTATGACTAGCAGCGGGGCAAAGTACTTC.

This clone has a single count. The CDR3 DNA sequence: TGTGCCACCAGTGATTTCGCGGCAGAGCAGTTCTTC. It codes for CATSDFAAEQFF. This chain connects TRBV24-1 to TRBJ2-1; D not resolved. The V end was cut by 1 base, the J end by 10 bases, with 7 bases between. Looked up from germline, CDR1 is KGHDR and CDR2 is SFDVKD. The CDR3 runs to 12 residues.

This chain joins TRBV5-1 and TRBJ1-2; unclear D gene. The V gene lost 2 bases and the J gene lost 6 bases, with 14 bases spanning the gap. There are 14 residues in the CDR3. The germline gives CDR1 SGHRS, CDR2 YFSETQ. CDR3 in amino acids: CASSLGGLSDGYTF. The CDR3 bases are TGCGCCAGCAGCTTAGGCGGTCTCTCAGATGGCTACACCTTC.

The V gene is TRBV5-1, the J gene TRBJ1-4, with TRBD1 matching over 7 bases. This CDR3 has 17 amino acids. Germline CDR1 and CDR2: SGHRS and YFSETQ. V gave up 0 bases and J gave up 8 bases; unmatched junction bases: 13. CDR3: CASSLEPSTTGSEKLFF. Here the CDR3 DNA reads TGCGCCAGCAGCTTGGAGCCCTCGACGACAGGGAGCGAAAAACTGTTTTTT.